Below are 11 T cell receptor beta chains sequenced from a single sample in a study of T-cell memory formation after mild COVID-19. TCRdb itself ran the 5' RACE reads through MiXCR, one entry per CDR3 protein. Of roughly 190,000 distinct CDR3 sequences in the sample, 27% are singletons; the top ten hold over 9.5%. Sequenced input: PBMCs or a T cell subset sorted from them (not recorded which). All receptors come from an adult woman who had mild COVID-19 (a few samples of this study predate the infection). Cell type and time point are not known.

This clonotype was observed at least ten times. The chain combines TRBV5-5 with TRBJ1-1, with TRBD1 as a possible D gene (5 bases). The germline V gene encodes CDR1 SGHKS and CDR2 YYEKEE (reference sequence). This CDR3 spans 12 amino acids. The ends were cut back, 2 bases at V and 4 bases at J, with 6 bases in the middle. CDR3 in DNA: TGTGCCAGCAGCTTTCAGGGCACTGAAGCTTTCTTT. Residues: CASSFQGTEAFF. Full variable domain (rest looked up from reference TRBV5-5 and TRBJ1-1): DAGVTQSPTHLIKTRGQQVTLRCSPISGHKSVSWYQQVLGQGPQFIFQYYEKEERGRGNFPDRFSARQFPNYSSELNVNALLLGDSALYLCASSFQGTEAFFGQGTRLTVV.

This clonotype was detected ten times or more. J is TRBJ2-7 and V is TRBV12-3 or TRBV12-4; 7 nucleotides align to TRBD1. Losses at the gene ends were 3 bases for V and 7 bases for J; bases not matched to a gene: 6. The length of the CDR3 is 13 residues. DNA for the CDR3: TGTGCCAGCAGTTTCCAGACAGGGAATGAGCAGTACTTC. Amino acid sequence: CASSFQTGNEQYF.

This clonotype came up a few times. The rearrangement uses TRBV4-1 and TRBJ2-7; D remains ambiguous. Trimming left V 0 bases short and J 3 bases short, with 12 bases between. The germline gives CDR1 MGHRA, CDR2 YSYEKL. The CDR3 consists of 15 residues. The CDR3 here is CASSQDSRSGYEQYF. The CDR3 nucleotides read TGCGCCAGCAGCCAAGATTCGCGTTCGGGCTACGAGCAGTACTTC.

The table lists this clonotype with a few counts. V gene TRBV11-1 combines with J gene TRBJ2-5; 10 nucleotides line up with TRBD2. Germline V lookup: CDR1 SGHAT, CDR2 FQDESV (reference sequence). J was trimmed by 3 bases and V by 5 bases; bases with no gene match: 6. This CDR3 region has 15 residues. The CDR3 reads CASSDPLAGEETQYF. The CDR3 DNA reads as TGTGCCAGCAGCGACCCTCTAGCGGGGGAAGAGACCCAGTACTTC.

This clonotype was observed at least ten times. The chain couples TRBV3-1 to TRBJ1-4; D is possibly TRBD1 (5 bases). The V end was cut by 4 bases, the J end by 5 bases, with 17 bases between. There are 16 residues in the CDR3. Germline values: CDR1 LGHDT, CDR2 YNNKEL (reference sequence). In nucleotides, the CDR3 is TGTGCCAGCAGCCCGCAAACTACGGGGCGAAATGAAAAACTGTTTTTT. It codes for CASSPQTTGRNEKLFF.

This chain uses TRBV3-1 with TRBJ2-1; D is possibly TRBD2 (5 bases). The V end lost 3 bases, the J end lost 6 bases, and 12 bases lay between the germline ends. Germline CDR1 is LGHDT and CDR2 is YNNKEL (reference sequence). This CDR3 spans 14 amino acids. The CDR3 DNA sequence: TGTGCCAGCAGCCAGAGGAGGTCTCTCAATGAGCAGTTCTTC. Translation gives CASSQRRSLNEQFF.

The chain carries TRBV20-1 and TRBJ1-4; maybe TRBD1 (6 bases). The germline gives CDR1 DFQATT, CDR2 SNEGSKA (reference sequence). Deletions cut 2 bases from V and 7 bases from J, with 14 bases between. This CDR3 is 14 amino acids long. DNA for the CDR3: TGCAGTGCTAGAATACAGGGTACCGGTGAAAAACTGTTTTTT. Translated: CSARIQGTGEKLFF.

The chain uses TRBV5-6 and TRBJ2-5; TRBD1 might be the D (6 bases). Trimming took 3 bases from V and 0 from J, leaving 12 bases between them. The CDR3 consists of 15 residues. CDR1 is SGHDT, CDR2 YYEEEE, per germline. The chain's CDR3 is CASSWTADYQETQYF. As DNA, the CDR3 is TGTGCCAGCAGCTGGACAGCGGATTACCAAGAGACCCAGTACTTC.

The chain uses TRBV29-1 and TRBJ1-4, with D perhaps matching TRBD1 (6 bases). The CDR3 loop spans 14 amino acids. The V and J ends lost 7 bases and 7 bases respectively, with 19 bases between them. The germline V gene encodes CDR1 SQVTM and CDR2 ANQGSEA. CDR3 amino acids: CSGIKQGAGEKLFF. CDR3 bases: TGCAGCGGCATTAAACAGGGAGCAGGTGAAAAACTGTTTTTT.

This CDR3 is CASSYAGSGGGNEQYF. As DNA, the CDR3 is TGTGCCAGCAGTTACGCGGGGTCCGGCGGGGGGAACGAGCAGTACTTC. This rearrangement joins TRBV6-5 to TRBJ2-7; 8 bases map to TRBD2. Per germline, CDR1 MNHEY and CDR2 SVGAGI. J lost 5 bases, V lost 2 bases, and 11 bases had no gene match. The CDR3 consists of 16 residues.

This clonotype has only one observation. The chain has TRBV12-3 or TRBV12-4 and TRBJ2-7; D uncertain. The V end lost 6 bases, the J end lost 0 bases, and 9 bases lay between the germline ends. The CDR3 sequence is 13 residues long. The CDR3 loop is CASSHSVSYEQYF. The CDR3 nucleotides are TGTGCCAGCAGCCACTCAGTCTCCTACGAGCAGTACTTC.